The clone carrying this TCR beta chain has more than one count but fewer than ten. The antigen is unknown. Germline V gene sequence: CDR1 MGHDK, CDR2 SYGVNS. Trimming took off 3 bases at V and 0 bases at J, with 13 bases between the two ends. This CDR3 has 16 amino acids. Attached unique molecular identifiers marked individual cDNA molecules. From the 5' RACE reads, TCRdb called clonotypes with MiXCR, one entry per CDR3 protein. The profile shows approximately 70,000 distinct CDR3 sequences, around 10% of them singletons. The data originate from a study of early T cells in non-severe SARS-CoV-2 infection. Study details: Unpaired chains resulted from sequencing bulk RNA of unsorted whole blood. Study-level results: Matches to VDJdb favored anti-spike CD8 responses and missed private and CD4 specificities.

The sample was whole blood, taken at baseline. This receptor was identified in an adult who was a healthcare worker with PCR-confirmed SARS-CoV-2 infection or an uninfected control (not recorded which). The V gene is TRBV25-1, the J gene TRBJ2-3; maybe TRBD2 (6 bases). CDR3 in amino acids: CASSEGLSGSTDTQYF. The CDR3 nucleotides read TGTGCCAGCAGTGAGGGACTGAGCGGCAGCACAGATACGCAGTATTTT. The variable domain in full, completed from reference TRBV25-1 and TRBJ2-3, reads EADIYQTPRYLVIGTGKKITLECSQTMGHDKMYWYQQDPGMELHLIHYSYGVNSTEKGDLSSESTVSRIRTEHFPLTLESARPSHTSQYLCASSEGLSGSTDTQYFGPGTRLTVL.